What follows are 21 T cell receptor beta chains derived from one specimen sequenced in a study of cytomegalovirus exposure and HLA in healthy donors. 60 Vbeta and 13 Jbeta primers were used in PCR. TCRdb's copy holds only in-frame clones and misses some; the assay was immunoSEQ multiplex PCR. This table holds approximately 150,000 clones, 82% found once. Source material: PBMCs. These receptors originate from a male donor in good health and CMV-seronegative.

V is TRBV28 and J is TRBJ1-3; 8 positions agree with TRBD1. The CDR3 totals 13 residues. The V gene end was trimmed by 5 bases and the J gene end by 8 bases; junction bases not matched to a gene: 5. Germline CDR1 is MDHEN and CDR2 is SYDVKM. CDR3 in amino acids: CASSEGQVHTIYF. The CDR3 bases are TGTGCCAGCAGTGAGGGACAGGTACACACCATATATTTT. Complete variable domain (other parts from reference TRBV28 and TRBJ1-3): DVKVTQSSRYLVKRTGEKVFLECVQDMDHENMFWYRQDPGLGLRLIYFSYDVKMKEKGDIPEGYSVSREKKERFSLILESASTNQTSMYLCASSEGQVHTIYFGEGSWLTVV.

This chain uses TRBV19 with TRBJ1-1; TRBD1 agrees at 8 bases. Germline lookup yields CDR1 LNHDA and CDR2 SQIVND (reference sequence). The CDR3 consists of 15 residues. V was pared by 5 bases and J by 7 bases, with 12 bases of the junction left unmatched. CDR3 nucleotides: TGTGCCAGTAGTCTAGGAACCGGGACAGGTTGTGAAGCTTTCTTT. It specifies CASSLGTGTGCEAFF.

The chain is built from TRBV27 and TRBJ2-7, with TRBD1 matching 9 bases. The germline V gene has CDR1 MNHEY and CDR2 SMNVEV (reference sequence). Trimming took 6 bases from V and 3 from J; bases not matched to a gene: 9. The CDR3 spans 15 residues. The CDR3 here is CASSHPGTGYYEQYF. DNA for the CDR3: TGTGCCAGCAGCCACCCCGGGACAGGGTACTACGAGCAGTACTTC.

In DNA form, the CDR3 reads TGTGCCAGCAGTTTTCGGGGGGGCACAGATACGCAGTATTTT. Encoded protein: CASSFRGGTDTQYF. This sequence joins TRBV28 and TRBJ2-3; the match to TRBD2 covers 7 bases. The V gene end was trimmed by 3 bases and the J gene end by 1 base; junction bases not matched to a gene: 1. Germline CDR1 reads MDHEN; CDR2 reads SYDVKM. The CDR3 consists of 14 residues.

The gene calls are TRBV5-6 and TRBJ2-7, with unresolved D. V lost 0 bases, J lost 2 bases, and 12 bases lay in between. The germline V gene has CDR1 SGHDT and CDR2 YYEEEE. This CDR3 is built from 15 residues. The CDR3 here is CASSLAASTPYEQYF. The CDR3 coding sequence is TGTGCCAGCAGCTTGGCCGCCAGTACGCCCTACGAGCAGTACTTC.

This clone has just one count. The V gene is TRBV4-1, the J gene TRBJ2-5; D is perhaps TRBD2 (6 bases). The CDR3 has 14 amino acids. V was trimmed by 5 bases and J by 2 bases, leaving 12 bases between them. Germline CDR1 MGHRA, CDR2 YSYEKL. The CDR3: CASSYSGVQETQYF. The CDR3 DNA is TGCGCCAGCAGCTATAGCGGAGTACAAGAGACCCAGTACTTC.

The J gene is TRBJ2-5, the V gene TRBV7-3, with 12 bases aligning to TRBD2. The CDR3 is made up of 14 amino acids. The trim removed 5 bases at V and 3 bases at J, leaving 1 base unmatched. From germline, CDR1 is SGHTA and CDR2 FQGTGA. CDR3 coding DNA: TGTGCCAGCAGCCGACTAGCGGGAGAAGAGACCCAGTACTTC. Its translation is CASSRLAGEETQYF.

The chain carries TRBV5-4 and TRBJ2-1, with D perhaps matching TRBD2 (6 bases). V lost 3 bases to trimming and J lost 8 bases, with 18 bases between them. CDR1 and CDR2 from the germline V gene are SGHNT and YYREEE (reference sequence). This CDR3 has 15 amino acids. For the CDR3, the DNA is TGTGCCAGCAGCTCAGTCGGTAGGAGGGTGGATGAGCAGTTCTTC. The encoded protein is CASSSVGRRVDEQFF.

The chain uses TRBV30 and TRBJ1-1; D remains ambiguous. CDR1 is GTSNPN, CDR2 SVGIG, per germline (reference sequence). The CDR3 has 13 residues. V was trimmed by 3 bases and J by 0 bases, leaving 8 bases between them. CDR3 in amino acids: CAWSEHMNTEAFF. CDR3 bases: TGTGCCTGGAGCGAACACATGAACACTGAAGCTTTCTTT.

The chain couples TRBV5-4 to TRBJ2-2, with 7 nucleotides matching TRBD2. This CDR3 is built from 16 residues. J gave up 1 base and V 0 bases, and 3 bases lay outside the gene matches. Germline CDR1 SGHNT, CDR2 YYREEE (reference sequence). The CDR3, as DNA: TGTGCCAGCAGCTTGGAGCGCGGGGGGAACACCGGGGAGCTGTTTTTT. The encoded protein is CASSLERGGNTGELFF. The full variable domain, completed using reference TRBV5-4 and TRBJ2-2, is ETGVTQSPTHLIKTRGQQVTLRCSSQSGHNTVSWYQQALGQGPQFIFQYYREEENGRGNFPPRFSGLQFPNYSSELNVNALELDDSALYLCASSLERGGNTGELFFGEGSRLTVL.

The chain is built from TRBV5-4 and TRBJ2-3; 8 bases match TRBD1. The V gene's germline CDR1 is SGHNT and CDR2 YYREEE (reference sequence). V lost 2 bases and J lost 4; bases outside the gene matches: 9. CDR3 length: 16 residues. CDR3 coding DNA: TGTGCCAGCAGCTTCTGGCAGGGGGCAGGGGCAGATACGCAGTATTTT. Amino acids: CASSFWQGAGADTQYF.

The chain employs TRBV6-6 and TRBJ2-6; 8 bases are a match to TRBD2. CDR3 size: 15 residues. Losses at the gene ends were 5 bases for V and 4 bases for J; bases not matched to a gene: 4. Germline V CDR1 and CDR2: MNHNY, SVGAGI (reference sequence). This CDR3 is CASSPGGLGANVLTF. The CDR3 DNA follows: TGTGCCAGCAGTCCGGGGGGGTTGGGGGCCAACGTCCTGACTTTC.

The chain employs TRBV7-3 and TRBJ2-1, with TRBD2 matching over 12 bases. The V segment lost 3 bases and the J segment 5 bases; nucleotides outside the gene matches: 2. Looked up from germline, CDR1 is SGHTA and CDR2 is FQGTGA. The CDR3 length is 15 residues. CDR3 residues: CASSFTSGGNNEQFF. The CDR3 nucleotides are TGTGCCAGCAGCTTCACTAGCGGGGGGAACAATGAGCAGTTCTTC. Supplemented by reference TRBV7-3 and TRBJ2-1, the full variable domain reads GAGVSQTPSNKVTEKGKYVELRCDPISGHTALYWYRQSLGQGPEFLIYFQGTGAADDSGLPNDRFFAVRPEGSVSTLKIQRTERGDSAVYLCASSFTSGGNNEQFFGPGTRLTVL.

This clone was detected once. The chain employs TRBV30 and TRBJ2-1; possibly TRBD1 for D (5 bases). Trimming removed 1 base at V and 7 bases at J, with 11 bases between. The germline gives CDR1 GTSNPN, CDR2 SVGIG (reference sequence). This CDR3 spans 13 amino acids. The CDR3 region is CAWSGRERNEQFF. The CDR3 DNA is TGTGCCTGGAGTGGCAGGGAAAGAAATGAGCAGTTCTTC. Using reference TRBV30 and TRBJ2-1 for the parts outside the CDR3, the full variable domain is SQTIHQWPATLVQPVGSPLSLECTVEGTSNPNLYWYRQAAGRGLQLLFYSVGIGQISSEVPQNLSASRPQDRQFILSSKKLLLSDSGFYLCAWSGRERNEQFFGPGTRLTVL.

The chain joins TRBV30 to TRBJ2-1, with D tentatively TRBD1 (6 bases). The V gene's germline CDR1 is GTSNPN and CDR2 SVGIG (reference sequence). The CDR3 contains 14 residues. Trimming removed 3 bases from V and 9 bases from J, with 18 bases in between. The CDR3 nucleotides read TGTGCCTGGAGGGGTTTACAGGGAGTGGGTGAGCAGTTCTTC. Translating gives CAWRGLQGVGEQFF.

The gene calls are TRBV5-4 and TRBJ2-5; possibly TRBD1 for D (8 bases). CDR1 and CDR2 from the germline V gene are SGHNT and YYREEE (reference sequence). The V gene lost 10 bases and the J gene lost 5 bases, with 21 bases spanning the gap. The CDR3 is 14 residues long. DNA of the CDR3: TGTGCCTGGACACAGGGGGGGCAAAGGGAGACCCAGTACTTC. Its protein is CAWTQGGQRETQYF. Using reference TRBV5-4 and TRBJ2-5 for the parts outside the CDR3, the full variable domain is ETGVTQSPTHLIKTRGQQVTLRCSSQSGHNTVSWYQQALGQGPQFIFQYYREEENGRGNFPPRFSGLQFPNYSSELNVNALELDDSALYLCAWTQGGQRETQYFGPGTRLLVL.

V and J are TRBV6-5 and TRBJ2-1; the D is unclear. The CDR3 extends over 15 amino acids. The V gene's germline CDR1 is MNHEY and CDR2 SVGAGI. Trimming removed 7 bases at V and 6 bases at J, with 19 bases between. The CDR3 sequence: CASNFLSGESNEQFF. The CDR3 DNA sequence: TGTGCCAGCAACTTTCTTTCCGGAGAGTCCAATGAGCAGTTCTTC.

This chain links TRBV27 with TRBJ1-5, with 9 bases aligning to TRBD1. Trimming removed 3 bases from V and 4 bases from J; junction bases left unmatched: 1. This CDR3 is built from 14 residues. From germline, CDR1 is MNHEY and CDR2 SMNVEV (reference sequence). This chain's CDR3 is CASSFGTGNQPQHF. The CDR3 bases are TGTGCCAGCAGTTTTGGGACAGGGAATCAGCCCCAGCATTTT.

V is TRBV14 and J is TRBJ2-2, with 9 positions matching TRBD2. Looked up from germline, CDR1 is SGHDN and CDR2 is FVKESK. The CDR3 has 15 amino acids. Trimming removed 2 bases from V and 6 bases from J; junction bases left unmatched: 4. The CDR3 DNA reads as TGTGCCAGCAGCCAATTAGCGGGAGTGGCCGGGGAGCTGTTTTTT. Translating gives CASSQLAGVAGELFF.

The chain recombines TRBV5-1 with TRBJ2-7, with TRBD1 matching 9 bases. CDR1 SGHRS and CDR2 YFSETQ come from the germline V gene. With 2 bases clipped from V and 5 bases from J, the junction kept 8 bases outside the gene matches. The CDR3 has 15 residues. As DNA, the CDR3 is TGCGCCAGCAGCTTACTACCGGGACAGGGCCACGAGCAGTACTTC. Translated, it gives CASSLLPGQGHEQYF.

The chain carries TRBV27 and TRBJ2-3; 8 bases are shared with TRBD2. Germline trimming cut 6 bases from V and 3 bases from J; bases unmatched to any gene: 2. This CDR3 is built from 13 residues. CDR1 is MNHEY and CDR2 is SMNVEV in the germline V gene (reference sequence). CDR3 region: CASRLADTDTQYF. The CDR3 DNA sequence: TGTGCCAGCAGACTAGCGGATACAGATACGCAGTATTTT.